The 28 T cell receptor beta chains below were found in one sample sequenced in a study of sequential checkpoint blockade in melanoma. Assay used: immunoSEQ multiplex PCR; TCRdb lists only in-frame clones, some missing. The repertoire holds approximately 20,000 clones, with 26% as singletons. Regarding treatment: randomized to nivolumab then ipilimumab (arm A) or the reverse (arm B). Sequencing was performed on tumor tissue (inferred from file names), taken from a patient given nivolumab and ipilimumab in sequence. The receptors were gathered from a human donor with melanoma.

The chain has TRBV9 and TRBJ1-5; TRBD1 might be the D (6 bases). V gave up 5 bases and J gave up 3 bases, with 18 bases separating them. This CDR3 is 16 amino acids long. CDR1 is SGDLS and CDR2 is YYNGEE in the germline V gene. In DNA, the CDR3 is TGTGCCAGCAGTGCTACCCCCGGGACAAACAATCAGCCCCAGCATTTT. It is translated as CASSATPGTNNQPQHF.

The chain uses TRBV29-1 and TRBJ1-2; no firm D call. Germline CDR1 SQVTM, CDR2 ANQGSEA. The V end was cut by 7 bases, the J end by 3 bases, with 12 bases between. CDR3 size: 12 residues. For the CDR3, the DNA is TGCAGCGCCCGGGCCGGAGACTATGGCTACACCTTC. Translating gives CSARAGDYGYTF.

This clone turned up a few times. The CDR3 nucleotides are TGTGCCAGCAGCTCCTCAAACGCACTGGCAACTAATGAAAAACTGTTTTTT. It codes for CASSSSNALATNEKLFF. The chain links TRBV11-3 to TRBJ1-4; unclear D gene. CDR1 SGHNT and CDR2 YENEEA come from the germline V gene. The V gene lost 4 bases and the J gene lost 0 bases, with 15 bases spanning the gap. This CDR3 is built from 17 residues.

The V call is TRBV25-1, the J call TRBJ1-2, with 7 positions matching TRBD1. The V segment lost 5 bases and the J segment 8 bases; nucleotides outside the gene matches: 11. Germline V gene data show CDR1 as MGHDK and CDR2 as SYGVNS. The CDR3 runs to 14 residues. The CDR3 coding sequence is TGTGCCAGCAGTCGGGGGAAGGGGGCAGGAGGCTACACCTTC. Encoded protein: CASSRGKGAGGYTF.

This chain joins TRBV19 and TRBJ2-7; D remains unclear. Germline lookup yields CDR1 LNHDA and CDR2 SQIVND (reference sequence). Trimming left V 7 bases short and J 0 bases short, with 25 bases between. The CDR3 spans 18 residues. The CDR3 DNA follows: TGTGCCAGTACCGGGCCGTCGGTCACTCGGCAGAGCTCCTACGAGCAGTACTTC. Encoded protein: CASTGPSVTRQSSYEQYF. Full variable domain (missing parts from reference TRBV19 and TRBJ2-7): DGGITQSPKYLFRKEGQNVTLSCEQNLNHDAMYWYRQDPGQGLRLIYYSQIVNDFQKGDIAEGYSVSREKKESFPLTVTSAQKNPTAFYLCASTGPSVTRQSSYEQYFGPGTRLTVT.

The chain couples TRBV18 to TRBJ2-1; TRBD2 matches 12 bases. The CDR3 spans 18 residues. Germline V gene sequence: CDR1 KGHSH, CDR2 LQKENI. The junction had 9 bases not matched to a gene; V was cut back by 2 bases and J by 4 bases. The CDR3 region has the DNA TGTGCCAGCTCACCAACCCCTAGCGGGGGGGCGGGGTACAATGAGCAGTTCTTC. Its protein product is CASSPTPSGGAGYNEQFF. The whole variable domain, remainder taken from reference TRBV18 and TRBJ2-1, is NAGVMQNPRHLVRRRGQEARLRCSPMKGHSHVYWYRQLPEEGLKFMVYLQKENIIDESGMPKERFSAEFPKEGPSILRIQQVVRGDSAAYFCASSPTPSGGAGYNEQFFGPGTRLTVL.

This clone occurred a few times. J is TRBJ1-2 and V is TRBV19; perhaps TRBD1 as D (5 bases). The germline CDR1 and CDR2 sequences are LNHDA and SQIVND (reference sequence). The CDR3 is 15 residues long. The V gene lost 5 bases and the J gene lost 3 bases, with 16 bases spanning the gap. The chain's CDR3 is CASSEGLRVDYGYTF. DNA of the CDR3: TGTGCCAGTAGTGAGGGACTTCGGGTTGACTATGGCTACACCTTC.

This clone was counted between two and nine times. The rearrangement joins TRBV19 to TRBJ1-1, with D perhaps TRBD1 (5 bases). Trimming removed 6 bases from V and 1 base from J, with 9 bases in between. Germline CDR1 reads LNHDA; CDR2 reads SQIVND (reference sequence). There are 13 residues in the CDR3. Written as DNA, the CDR3 is TGTGCCAGTAGATCCCAGGGGAACACTGAAGCTTTCTTT. Its protein product is CASRSQGNTEAFF.

The sample holds a few counts of this clone. This same CDR3 is encoded by further DNA sequences in the sample. The rearrangement uses TRBV11-3 and TRBJ2-1, with D perhaps TRBD2 (6 bases). Trimming took 5 bases from V and 0 from J, leaving 11 bases between them. Per the germline V gene, CDR1 is SGHNT and CDR2 is YENEEA. The CDR3 is 15 amino acids. The CDR3 nucleotides read TGTGCCAGCAGCCCAGGGAGGAGCTCCTACAATGAGCAGTTCTTC. This translates into CASSPGRSSYNEQFF.

This clone has more than one count but fewer than ten. The chain couples TRBV19 to TRBJ2-5; 12 bases map to TRBD2. This CDR3 region has 15 residues. Germline CDR1 reads LNHDA; CDR2 reads SQIVND (reference sequence). V lost 7 bases and J lost 2; bases outside the gene matches: 5. As DNA, the CDR3 is TGTGCCAGTACCACTAGCGGGAGGACACAAGAGACCCAGTACTTC. Its protein is CASTTSGRTQETQYF.

V and J are TRBV5-1 and TRBJ1-1; weak D call: TRBD1 (5 bases). Germline assignment: CDR1 SGHRS and CDR2 YFSETQ. V lost 4 bases, J lost 2 bases, and 15 bases lay in between. The CDR3 covers 15 residues. CDR3 nucleotide sequence: TGCGCCAGCAGCGACCCGGGACGGGCAAACACTGAAGCTTTCTTT. This codes for CASSDPGRANTEAFF.

This clone has only a few counts. This CDR3 is CASSRVNSPLHF. In nucleotides, the CDR3 is TGTGCCAGCAGTCGAGTTAATTCACCCCTCCACTTT. The J gene is TRBJ1-6, the V gene TRBV9; D gene ambiguous. Germline CDR1 is SGDLS and CDR2 is YYNGEE. The germline V and J ends were trimmed by 5 bases and 6 bases, with 6 bases remaining between them. This CDR3 comprises 12 residues.

The chain uses TRBV19 and TRBJ2-4; perhaps TRBD1 as D (6 bases). The V gene's germline CDR1 is LNHDA and CDR2 SQIVND (reference sequence). The V end lost 6 bases, the J end lost 1 base, and 25 bases lay between the germline ends. The CDR3 has 19 residues. CDR3 loop: CASSKSPIQGYLAKNIQYF. The CDR3 DNA reads as TGTGCCAGTAGCAAATCCCCGATTCAGGGGTACCTGGCCAAAAACATTCAGTACTTC.

The chain combines TRBV7-6 with TRBJ2-1; TRBD2 agrees at 8 bases. With V trimmed by 5 bases and J by 7 bases, 7 bases remained unmatched. Germline CDR1 reads SGHVS; CDR2 reads FNYEAQ. The CDR3 sequence is 14 residues long. This CDR3 is CASSLGGADNEQFF. The CDR3 DNA sequence: TGTGCCAGCAGCCTCGGGGGGGCCGATAATGAGCAGTTCTTC.

The rearrangement joins TRBV18 to TRBJ2-7; D unclear. The germline V and J ends were trimmed by 0 bases and 0 bases, with 9 bases remaining between them. Per germline, CDR1 KGHSH and CDR2 LQKENI. The CDR3 has 15 residues. As DNA, the CDR3 is TGTGCCAGCTCACCACCGGGCCGTAACTCCTACGAGCAGTACTTC. It yields the protein CASSPPGRNSYEQYF.

This clone appeared a few times. This sequence joins TRBV11-3 and TRBJ1-2; 10 nucleotides agree with TRBD1. The CDR3 sequence is 14 residues long. J lost 8 bases, V lost 5 bases, and 8 bases had no gene match. Germline CDR1 reads SGHNT; CDR2 reads YENEEA. CDR3 coding DNA: TGTGCCAGCAGCGAGGGGGGACAGGGGTCGGGCTACACCTTC. Translating it yields CASSEGGQGSGYTF.

The chain uses TRBV6-8 and TRBJ1-2; TRBD1 matches 9 bases. The germline CDR1 and CDR2 sequences are MNHGY and SAAAGT. V gave up 5 bases and J gave up 2 bases; unmatched junction bases: 3. The CDR3 extends over 14 amino acids. The CDR3 reads CASSVGTGNYGYTF. CDR3 in DNA: TGTGCCAGCAGTGTGGGGACAGGGAACTATGGCTACACCTTC.

The chain has TRBV5-1 and TRBJ2-1; TRBD2 matches 9 bases. This CDR3 has 21 residues. Germline assignment: CDR1 SGHRS and CDR2 YFSETQ. Trimming took 0 bases from V and 9 from J; bases not matched to a gene: 25. CDR3 sequence reads: CASSLGPRGRLAAPSGGEQFF. The CDR3 DNA reads as TGCGCCAGCAGCTTGGGACCCCGCGGGAGACTAGCGGCACCCTCGGGAGGTGAGCAGTTCTTC.

This chain links TRBV6-4 with TRBJ2-7, with D maybe TRBD1 (6 bases). Germline V gives CDR1 MRHNA, CDR2 SNTAGT. The CDR3 sequence is 11 residues long. V lost 6 bases, J lost 12 bases, and 15 bases lay in between. The CDR3 sequence is CASRTQGILYF. The CDR3, as DNA: TGTGCCAGCAGGACCCAGGGGATTCTGTACTTC.

This clone showed up just a few times. The chain links TRBV6-8 to TRBJ2-7; 10 bases are shared with TRBD2. CDR3 length: 17 residues. J lost 5 bases, V lost 4 bases, and 14 bases had no gene match. Looked up from germline, CDR1 is MNHGY and CDR2 is SAAAGT. CDR3 nucleotide sequence: TGTGCCAGCAGTTCCCTACTCTGGCTAGCGGGAGTCCACGAGCAGTACTTC. This sequence encodes CASSSLLWLAGVHEQYF.

The sample holds a few counts of this clone. The chain recombines TRBV15 with TRBJ2-7; D is possibly TRBD1 (6 bases). From germline, CDR1 is LNHNV and CDR2 YYDKDF (reference sequence). With 1 base removed from V and 3 bases from J, the gap between germline ends came to 10 bases. This CDR3 contains 14 residues. The CDR3 nucleotides read TGTGCCACCAGCAGAGGGGGGCAGATCTACGAGCAGTACTTC. Its protein is CATSRGGQIYEQYF.

The chain recombines TRBV6-8 with TRBJ1-3; D possibly corresponds to TRBD1 (6 bases). The CDR3 has 15 residues. V lost 6 bases and J lost 0, with 12 bases in between. CDR1 and CDR2 (germline): MNHGY, SAAAGT. CDR3 protein: CASRSPGASGNTIYF. In DNA, the CDR3 is TGTGCCAGCAGATCCCCAGGGGCCTCTGGAAACACCATATATTTT.

This clone was picked up many times. V and J are TRBV11-3 and TRBJ1-1; 10 bases are shared with TRBD1. The V and J ends lost 4 bases and 5 bases, in that order; junction bases with no gene match: 13. The CDR3 has 17 residues. In germline, CDR1 is SGHNT, CDR2 YENEEA. CDR3 residues: CASSSHRRQGARTEAFF. DNA for the CDR3: TGTGCCAGCAGCTCTCATAGACGACAGGGGGCGAGAACTGAAGCTTTCTTT. The full variable domain, in which reference TRBV11-3 and TRBJ1-1 provide the parts outside the CDR3, is EAGVVQSPRYKIIEKKQPVAFWCNPISGHNTLYWYLQNLGQGPELLIRYENEEAVDDSQLPKDRFSAERLKGVDSTLKIQPAELGDSAVYLCASSSHRRQGARTEAFFGQGTRLTVV.

The genes are TRBV9 and TRBJ2-7; 7 nucleotides match TRBD1. V gave up 5 bases and J gave up 0 bases; unmatched junction bases: 2. Germline CDR1 SGDLS, CDR2 YYNGEE. The CDR3 totals 13 residues. The CDR3 reads CASRGDSSYEQYF. In DNA, the CDR3 is TGTGCCAGCAGGGGGGACAGCTCCTACGAGCAGTACTTC.

There are a few counts of this clone. V usage is TRBV10-3 and J usage is TRBJ2-7; 7 bases match TRBD1. The CDR3 length is 14 residues. The germline CDR1 and CDR2 sequences are ENHRY and SYGVKD. Trimming at V came to 11 bases and at J to 3 bases, leaving 13 bases not matched to a gene. This chain's CDR3 is CAFLIRDSNYEQYF. The CDR3 nucleotides are TGTGCCTTCCTAATCCGGGACAGTAACTACGAGCAGTACTTC.

In its sample, this clone is medium-sized. The V call is TRBV6-8, the J call TRBJ1-1; 11 nucleotides line up with TRBD1. V lost 7 bases and J lost 5; bases outside the gene matches: 18. The length of the CDR3 is 18 residues. Germline CDR1 MNHGY, CDR2 SAAAGT. The CDR3 protein is CASIWPSGTGGLGTEAFF. CDR3 DNA sequence: TGTGCCAGCATTTGGCCGTCCGGGACAGGGGGGTTGGGTACTGAAGCTTTCTTT.

The V gene is TRBV9, the J gene TRBJ2-2; 9 nucleotides match TRBD1. J gave up 1 base and V 8 bases, and 6 bases lay outside the gene matches. Germline V gene sequence: CDR1 SGDLS, CDR2 YYNGEE. This CDR3 region has 15 residues. The CDR3 nucleotides read TGTGCCAGTAAACCGGGACAGGGGAACACCGGGGAGCTGTTTTTT. Protein sequence: CASKPGQGNTGELFF.

The chain couples TRBV6-8 to TRBJ2-7; D gene unclear. V lost 6 bases, J lost 2 bases, and 11 bases lay in between. Germline values: CDR1 MNHGY, CDR2 SAAAGT. The CDR3 runs 13 residues. The CDR3 here is CASSSPITYEQYF. The CDR3 bases are TGTGCCAGCAGCTCTCCGATAACCTACGAGCAGTACTTC.